These 2 T cell receptor beta chains were all obtained from the same sample, sequenced in a study of regulatory T cells in long-lasting Graves disease. Time point in this sample: persistent/refractory GD, antithyroid drugs over 5 years with positive TRAb. PBMC RNA served as the TCR library source. Libraries of TCR beta came from iRepertoire HTBI primers plus Arm-PCR of CDR3 regions. In TCRdb, the multiplex PCR reads were re-called with MiXCR into one record per CDR3 protein. The sample has 450,000 or so distinct CDR3 sequences, around 21% seen once; the top ten hold over 7.5%. The sample in question was peripheral blood mononuclear cells (PBMCs), obtained when the disease was refractory, from a patient treated with antithyroid drugs. Receptor source: a female donor with Graves disease.

This clonotype was detected many times. The CDR3 DNA follows: TGCAGCGTCGCAGGACAGCCGAAGGGGGGTTCGTACGAGCAGTACTTC. Protein sequence: CSVAGQPKGGSYEQYF. The gene calls are TRBV29-1 and TRBJ2-7, with D perhaps given as TRBD1 or TRBD2 (6 bases each). Germline V gives CDR1 SQVTM, CDR2 ANQGSEA. V was trimmed by 6 bases and J by 4 bases, leaving 25 bases between them. The CDR3 consists of 16 residues.

The gene calls are TRBV30 and TRBJ1-2; no firm D call. The germline V gene has CDR1 GTSNPN and CDR2 SVGIG (reference sequence). The CDR3 is made up of 13 amino acids. V was cut by 2 bases and J by 4 bases, with 11 bases left in between. CDR3 DNA sequence: TGTGCCTGGAGTACGGGGTACGGCTATGGCTACACCTTC. Translation: CAWSTGYGYGYTF.